A single sample gave rise to the 9 T cell receptor beta chains below, sequenced in a study of technical replicates of blood from a few donors. Profiled with immunoSEQ multiplex PCR; TCRdb holds only in-frame clones, not every one. The table includes approximately 85,000 clones, about 94% detected once. The source material was T cells isolated from PBMCs. These receptors came from a human donor in good health.

The chain carries TRBV5-6 and TRBJ2-7; D is perhaps TRBD2 (7 bases). There are 16 residues in the CDR3. The germline V gene has CDR1 SGHDT and CDR2 YYEEEE. V was trimmed by 0 bases and J by 3 bases, leaving 16 bases between them. CDR3 protein: CASSLAGGPPYYEQYF. The DNA of the CDR3 is TGTGCCAGCAGCTTGGCCGGGGGGCCTCCCTACTACGAGCAGTACTTC.

The J gene is TRBJ2-6, the V gene TRBV27, with D hard to call. Germline V gene lookup returns CDR1 MNHEY and CDR2 SMNVEV (reference sequence). The CDR3 runs 15 residues. V shed 5 bases and J shed 0 bases, with 8 bases lying between them. Written as DNA, the CDR3 is TGTGCCAGCAGTCTGATCTACTCTGGGGCCAACGTCCTGACTTTC. It is translated as CASSLIYSGANVLTF.

The chain links TRBV10-1 to TRBJ2-2; possible D gene TRBD2, 5 bases. Germline V CDR1 and CDR2: WNHNN, SYGVQD (reference sequence). CDR3 length: 12 residues. V dropped 10 bases and J dropped 3 bases, with 9 bases sitting between them. The CDR3, as DNA: TGCGCCACCGGGGTCTACACCGGGGAGCTGTTTTTT. Translated: CATGVYTGELFF.

This chain joins TRBV7-8 and TRBJ2-5, with 11 nucleotides matching TRBD2. Losses at the gene ends were 6 bases for V and 2 bases for J; bases not matched to a gene: 5. The CDR3 is made up of 15 amino acids. CDR1 SGHVS and CDR2 FQNEAQ come from the germline V gene. In DNA form, the CDR3 reads TGTGCCAGCAGGAAGAGACTAGCGGGACAAGAGACCCAGTACTTC. The encoded protein is CASRKRLAGQETQYF.

The chain has TRBV11-2 and TRBJ1-3; maybe TRBD1 (6 bases). The CDR3 length is 15 residues. The V end lost 4 bases, the J end lost 10 bases, and 20 bases lay between the germline ends. CDR1 and CDR2 (germline): SGHAT, FQNNGV. Here the CDR3 reads CASSSPPPGARTIYF. Written as DNA, the CDR3 is TGTGCCAGCAGCTCGCCTCCCCCAGGGGCGCGAACCATATATTTT.

This clone was seen a single time. The chain joins TRBV19 to TRBJ2-4; weak D call: TRBD2 (5 bases). The germline gives CDR1 LNHDA, CDR2 SQIVND (reference sequence). The CDR3 runs 16 residues. Trimming took 4 bases from V and 0 from J, leaving 13 bases between them. This CDR3 reads CASSTARAPAKNIQYF. CDR3 nucleotide sequence: TGTGCCAGTAGTACGGCGAGGGCCCCAGCCAAAAACATTCAGTACTTC.

The V call is TRBV4-1, the J call TRBJ2-1; possible D gene TRBD2, 6 bases. The CDR3 loop spans 14 amino acids. CDR1 is MGHRA and CDR2 is YSYEKL in the germline V gene. The V end lost 1 base, the J end lost 9 bases, and 13 bases lay between the germline ends. CDR3 bases: TGCGCCAGCAGCCAAGGACTAGTACCCTTTGAGCAGTTCTTC. Translated, it gives CASSQGLVPFEQFF.

This chain uses TRBV2 with TRBJ2-2; D may be TRBD1 (5 bases). The V end was cut by 6 bases, the J end by 1 base, with 9 bases between. Germline assignment: CDR1 SNHLY and CDR2 FYNNEI. The CDR3 sequence is 14 residues long. The CDR3 coding sequence is TGTGCCAGCAGCAGACAGATGAACACCGGGGAGCTGTTTTTT. It encodes CASSRQMNTGELFF.

V usage is TRBV20-1 and J usage is TRBJ1-2; TRBD1 is a possible D gene (6 bases). Germline V gene data show CDR1 as DFQATT and CDR2 as SNEGSKA (reference sequence). V shed 6 bases and J shed 10 bases, with 12 bases lying between them. CDR3 length: 10 amino acids. This CDR3 is CSAARQDYTF. CDR3 DNA: TGCAGTGCCGCAAGACAGGACTACACCTTC.